This TCR beta chain was obtained from a study of blood T cell repertoires in COVID-19. While infection was still active, Seattle patients were enrolled and then followed longitudinally. Germline values: CDR1 LNHDA, CDR2 SQIVND (reference sequence). Between the trimmed V and J ends, which lost 1 base and 3 bases, there was a span of 10 bases. The CDR3 totals 14 residues. The assay was immunoSEQ multiplex PCR, and TCRdb's table has in-frame clones only and misses some. The data show approximately 300,000 clones, around 90% seen once. This clonotype was obtained from a woman in her thirties or forties with COVID-19, enrolled during active disease. V is TRBV19 and J is TRBJ2-7; TRBD1 might be the D (6 bases). Sequencing was carried out using peripheral blood. The DNA for the CDR3 is TGTGCCAGTAGTATAGGCAGGGGTATCTACGAGCAGTACTTC. Its translation: CASSIGRGIYEQYF.